This paragraph covers one T cell receptor (beta chain) sequence. This record belongs to a study of blood T cell repertoires in COVID-19. Losses at the gene ends were 5 bases for V and 0 bases for J; bases not matched to a gene: 3. The CDR3 runs 15 residues. Germline-derived CDR1 and CDR2 are MNHEY and SVGEGT. Per the authors' pipeline: Reference gene primer amplification yielded estimated nucleated cell counts. Libraries were prepared by immunoSEQ multiplex PCR; TCRdb keeps only in-frame clonotypes and omits some of them. V, J and clone size were drawn from that table, and D and trimming were deduced from the DNA. The sample has a few hundred thousand clones, around 85% seen once.

The sample was peripheral blood. The chain is built from TRBV6-2 or TRBV6-3 and TRBJ1-4; 7 bases line up with TRBD1. The sequence was collected from a man between 45 and 60 years old with active or convalescent COVID-19. DNA of the CDR3: TGTGCCAGCAGTCGGACAGGATCAACTAATGAAAAACTGTTTTTT. Translation gives CASSRTGSTNEKLFF.